The present TCR beta chain was sequenced within a study of blood T cell repertoires in COVID-19 (TCRdb year 2020). In terms of the full investigation: Samples from collaborators originated in the United States, Italy and Spain and spanned both the acute and convalescent phases of COVID-19. Deeply sampled blood TCRbeta repertoires from subjects exposed to, actively infected with, or recovered from COVID-19 were included in the dataset. HLA class I and class II types, where available, came from metadata supplied by the sample provider rather than from assay-based typing. Sample metadata almost always included a de-identified subject ID, COVID-19 status, age in years and sex. The repertoires were made available in a free public database intended to serve as a resource for research on the immune response to SARS-CoV-2. The prospective study material was composed of cDNA or gDNA derived from T cells, B-cell-depleted T cells, or PBMCs. Samples came from the ongoing ImmuneRACE study (first 160 participants) plus 1,254 subjects from 6 global collaborators. Study-wide findings and limitations: The amount of clinical and demographic metadata varied by source and participant and was provided uncurated.

Whole blood was collected in K2EDTA tubes by collaborating institutions according to the institutions' own protocols. For TCRbeta analysis, collaborator samples were shipped as frozen whole blood, as isolated PBMCs, or as DNA extracted from either sample type. TCRbeta CDR3 regions were amplified from genomic DNA by means of the immunoSEQ Assay, a bias-controlled multiplex PCR. The paper's processing steps were these. Within the assay, amplification of reference gene primers was used to estimate how many nucleated cells each sample contained. To quantify the absolute abundance of each unique TCRbeta CDR3 rearrangement, sequence reads were collapsed and filtered. For each sample, productive Simpson clonality was calculated as the square root of Simpson's diversity index over productive rearrangements. TCRdb took this table from immuneACCESS and kept in-frame rearrangements with V and J called. Such tables lack part of the clones; where checked against another copy, unresolved V genes explain under half of the gap, and the rest is unexplained. The DNA gave D and trimming, while V, J and clone size come from that table. The sample table holds 55,000 to 65,000 clones, of which around nine tenths were seen once. Roughly an eighth of the sample rests with the top ten.

From the cysteine up to the phenylalanine, the CDR3 has a length of 12 residues. Only the CDR3 DNA is retained, 36 bases long and in frame from the first base. The germline V gene gives CDR1 as MNHNS and CDR2 as SASEGT. V is clipped by 3 bases and J by 8 bases, and the sequence between their germline boundaries is 10 bases long. On this clone itself: No antigen is known for it. No base quality values were provided; no much bigger clone lies one nucleotide off.

The sequencing sample was made of peripheral blood. Recombination joined TRBV6-1 with TRBJ1-2; TRBD1 could be the D gene, as 5 bases match. The sequence came from a woman aged 60 to 75 with active COVID-19. The CDR3 region: CASSESPGGYTF. The DNA reads as follows: TGTGCCAGCAGTGAGAGTCCAGGGGGCTACACCTTC.